The present T cell receptor beta chain was sequenced within a study of cytomegalovirus exposure and HLA in healthy donors. A remark on this clone: Its target is unknown.

The PCR ran on 60 Vbeta and 13 Jbeta primers. Produced via immunoSEQ multiplex PCR; TCRdb's table is partial and in-frame only. The table shows 120,000 to 150,000 clones, with 65% to 85% occurring only once. V dropped 0 bases and J dropped 9; count of bases not matched to a gene: 10. The CDR3 is made up of 16 amino acids. CDR1 and CDR2 (germline): LGHNA, YNFKEQ. Study outcomes and limitations: There were some V segments, including TRBV6-2 and TRBV6-3, excluded as indistinguishable. Follow-up analysis later connected one missense variant in DCLRE1C with trimming of TCR beta V- and J-genes. Cytomegalovirus status was reportedly diagnosed by the classifier with high specificity and sensitivity. Analysis was performed later, and it showed HLA-associated TCR beta chains to be more clonally expanded than equally common others.

Input material: PBMCs. The receptor was isolated from a woman between 40 and 50 years old in good health and CMV-seropositive. This sequence joins TRBV4-2 and TRBJ2-1; 8 bases fit TRBD2. The CDR3 is CASSQDTGGPRGEQFF. The CDR3 nucleotides are TGTGCCAGCAGCCAAGATACGGGGGGGCCCCGCGGTGAGCAGTTCTTC.